The 18 T cell receptor beta chains below were found in one sample sequenced in a study of blood T cell repertoires in COVID-19. Profiling relied on immunoSEQ multiplex PCR, and the TCRdb table lists in-frame clones only, not all of them. The sample includes 200,000 to 300,000 clones, roughly 80% of them seen just once. Sequences were obtained from peripheral blood. Every receptor here comes from a woman in her sixties or seventies with active or convalescent COVID-19.

This chain uses TRBV27 with TRBJ2-2; D not resolved. V was shortened by 4 bases and J by 8 bases, with 5 bases between the two germline ends. The CDR3 consists of 11 residues. Per the germline V gene, CDR1 is MNHEY and CDR2 is SMNVEV (reference sequence). This CDR3 reads CASSSGGELFF. The CDR3 DNA is TGTGCCAGCAGTTCAGGTGGGGAGCTGTTTTTT.

V and J are TRBV5-1 and TRBJ2-5; 12 nucleotides match TRBD1. Trimming took 4 bases from V and 5 from J; bases not matched to a gene: 9. Germline loops: CDR1 SGHRS, CDR2 YFSETQ. This CDR3 has 16 residues. As DNA, the CDR3 is TGCGCCAGCAGCGAAAGGTGGGACAGGGGGCTGGAGACCCAGTACTTC. This sequence encodes CASSERWDRGLETQYF.

This sequence joins TRBV4-1 and TRBJ1-5; 9 nucleotides agree with TRBD1. Trimming removed 0 bases from V and 4 bases from J; junction bases left unmatched: 10. CDR1 is MGHRA, CDR2 YSYEKL, per germline. The CDR3 contains 18 residues. CDR3 coding DNA: TGCGCCAGCAGCCAAGAAGCGGAACCCGGGACAGGGAATCAGCCCCAGCATTTT. Encoded protein: CASSQEAEPGTGNQPQHF.

The V and J genes are TRBV6-5 and TRBJ1-5, with 10 bases fitting TRBD1. This CDR3 is built from 15 residues. CDR1 and CDR2 (germline): MNHEY, SVGAGI. V lost 6 bases and J lost 3; bases outside the gene matches: 5. The CDR3: CASRPTGGNNQPQHF. The CDR3 DNA reads as TGTGCCAGCAGGCCGACAGGGGGCAACAATCAGCCCCAGCATTTT.

The rearrangement uses TRBV29-1 and TRBJ1-3; D is unclear. There are 13 residues in the CDR3. V lost 6 bases and J lost 0, with 9 bases in between. CDR1 SQVTM and CDR2 ANQGSEA come from the germline V gene. This CDR3 reads CSVTISSGNTIYF. CDR3 DNA sequence: TGCAGCGTCACCATTAGCTCTGGAAACACCATATATTTT.

This chain connects TRBV29-1 to TRBJ2-7, with a weak D call TRBD1 (6 bases). The CDR3 has 13 amino acids. Germline-derived CDR1 and CDR2 are SQVTM and ANQGSEA. Deletions cut 1 base from V and 7 bases from J, with 14 bases between. The CDR3 DNA follows: TGCAGCGTTGAAGTGGGCAGGGGTGGAGAGCAGTACTTC. The encoded protein is CSVEVGRGGEQYF.

The CDR3 spells CASSLSGYGYTF. CDR3 bases: TGTGCCAGCAGCTTATCGGGCTATGGCTACACCTTC. The gene calls are TRBV7-9 and TRBJ1-2; D ambiguous. The V gene's germline CDR1 is SEHNR and CDR2 FQNEAQ (reference sequence). The CDR3 runs 12 residues. Trimming cost V 2 bases and J 4 bases, with 5 bases left between them.

This clone was seen once. The V gene is TRBV5-1, the J gene TRBJ1-1; 12 bases map to TRBD1. The V gene's germline CDR1 is SGHRS and CDR2 YFSETQ. V lost 0 bases to trimming and J lost 4 bases; unmatched junction nucleotides: 10. The CDR3 spans 18 residues. In DNA form, the CDR3 reads TGCGCCAGCAGCTTGGCTTCGGGGACAGGGGGCCGTGGCACTGAAGCTTTCTTT. It yields the protein CASSLASGTGGRGTEAFF.

This chain uses TRBV24-1 with TRBJ2-3; 9 nucleotides match TRBD1. The CDR3 is 21 amino acids. V lost 3 bases to trimming and J lost 2 bases; unmatched junction nucleotides: 20. Germline loops: CDR1 KGHDR, CDR2 SFDVKD. CDR3 in amino acids: CATSDEGTGTGILLSTDTQYF. In nucleotides, the CDR3 is TGTGCCACCAGTGATGAAGGGACAGGGACAGGGATTCTCCTTTCCACAGATACGCAGTATTTT.

CDR3 nucleotides: TGTGCCTGGAAGGGAAGGGCGAGGGACAGGAATTTTTATGGCTACACCTTC. Translated: CAWKGRARDRNFYGYTF. The chain joins TRBV30 to TRBJ1-2, with TRBD1 matching over 8 bases. The CDR3 totals 17 residues. V shed 4 bases and J 5 bases; nucleotides not matched to a gene: 18. The V gene's germline CDR1 is GTSNPN and CDR2 SVGIG (reference sequence).

The genes are TRBV2 and TRBJ2-7; 7 bases map to TRBD1. V gave up 5 bases and J gave up 3 bases; unmatched junction bases: 7. The germline CDR1 and CDR2 sequences are SNHLY and FYNNEI. The CDR3 sequence is 14 residues long. As DNA, the CDR3 is TGTGCCAGCAGTCCGGACAGGCTTCACTACGAGCAGTACGTC. This encodes CASSPDRLHYEQYV.

As concerns this clone: Other DNA sequences in this specimen translate into the identical CDR3. This chain links TRBV3-1 (or the pseudogene TRBV3-2) with TRBJ1-3; D not certain. Germline assignment: CDR1 LGHDT and CDR2 YNNKEL (reference sequence). Trimming left V 3 bases short and J 6 bases short, with 6 bases between. The CDR3 loop spans 12 amino acids. CDR3 coding DNA: TGTGCCAGCAGCCAGGAGCAAAACACCATATATTTT. Translated: CASSQEQNTIYF.

This clone was counted a few times. The chain employs TRBV5-4 and TRBJ2-5, with TRBD2 as a possible D gene (6 bases). The germline V gene encodes CDR1 SGHNT and CDR2 YYREEE (reference sequence). There are 15 residues in the CDR3. Trimming left V 3 bases short and J 4 bases short, with 16 bases between. The CDR3 DNA reads as TGTGCCAGCAGCTCCGCGACTAGTTCCGGAGAGACCCAGTACTTC. Translating it yields CASSSATSSGETQYF.

The chain carries TRBV2 and TRBJ1-2; D may be TRBD1 (5 bases). Germline assignment: CDR1 SNHLY and CDR2 FYNNEI. CDR3 length equals 14 residues. Trimming stripped 6 bases from V and 8 bases from J, with 19 bases between. The CDR3 sequence is CASRGRGHVPGYTF. CDR3 DNA sequence: TGTGCCAGCAGGGGTCGTGGACACGTCCCCGGCTACACCTTC.

This chain joins TRBV6-5 and TRBJ1-1; 8 bases line up with TRBD1. The CDR3 covers 14 residues. V lost 4 bases to trimming and J lost 7 bases; unmatched junction nucleotides: 8. In germline, CDR1 is MNHEY, CDR2 SVGAGI. The DNA of the CDR3 is TGTGCCAGCAGTTGGACAGGGTGGGGGGGTGAAGCTTTCTTT. Residues: CASSWTGWGGEAFF.

The chain combines TRBV19 with TRBJ1-2; perhaps TRBD1 as D (6 bases). The CDR3 totals 16 residues. Per the germline V gene, CDR1 is LNHDA and CDR2 is SQIVND (reference sequence). The V gene lost 5 bases and the J gene lost 7 bases, with 23 bases spanning the gap. CDR3 nucleotides: TGTGCCAGTAGTGTTCAGGCAACAGGGCGCGTAGGTGGCTACACCTTC. Protein: CASSVQATGRVGGYTF.

The genes are TRBV27 and TRBJ2-1, with D possibly TRBD2 on 5 matching bases. Trimming removed 6 bases from V and 0 bases from J, with 12 bases in between. The CDR3 has 15 amino acids. CDR1 MNHEY and CDR2 SMNVEV come from the germline V gene (reference sequence). CDR3 DNA: TGTGCCAGCAGCCCAACTCGGGGCTCCTACAATGAGCAGTTCTTC. Encoded protein: CASSPTRGSYNEQFF.

This chain connects TRBV5-1 to TRBJ1-1, with TRBD1 as a possible D gene (5 bases). The CDR3 totals 15 residues. Trimming took 7 bases from V and 5 from J, leaving 21 bases between them. The V gene's germline CDR1 is SGHRS and CDR2 YFSETQ. The CDR3 sequence: CASGSGLSGRTEAFF. Here the CDR3 DNA reads TGCGCCAGCGGGTCTGGTCTCTCAGGGAGGACTGAAGCTTTCTTT.